These 18 T cell receptor beta chains came from one sample sequenced in a study of T cells in narcolepsy. Measured with immunoSEQ multiplex PCR; TCRdb has only the in-frame clones, and not every one. The sample has about 26,000 clones, more than 65% seen once. Source material: memory (CD45RA-) CD4+ T cells from blood. These receptors were obtained from a human donor in good health.

A word on this clone: At one end the junction does not follow the germline gene, possibly because of a read error. The rearrangement joins TRBV7-7 to TRBJ2-3; 8 positions match TRBD1. CDR1 and CDR2 from the germline V gene are SSHAT and FNYEAQ (reference sequence). This CDR3 has 16 residues. DNA for the CDR3: TGTGCTAGCAGCTTAGGTACTCAGGGGGCAGGAGATACGCAGTATTTT. Translated: CASSLGTQGAGDTQYF.

This rearrangement joins TRBV27 to TRBJ1-6, with no clear D. From germline, CDR1 is MNHEY and CDR2 SMNVEV (reference sequence). This CDR3 spans 17 amino acids. Trimming shortened V by 6 bases and J by 0 bases, and 15 bases separated the two germline ends. The CDR3 protein is CASSRDLLSSYNSPLHF. The CDR3 DNA reads TGTGCCAGCAGCCGAGACCTTTTGAGCTCCTATAATTCACCCCTCCACTTT.

The chain couples TRBV18 to TRBJ2-1; unclear D gene. The V gene lost 2 bases and the J gene lost 8 bases, with 16 bases spanning the gap. In germline, CDR1 is KGHSH, CDR2 LQKENI. There are 15 residues in the CDR3. In nucleotides, the CDR3 is TGTGCCAGCTCACCAGGCGTGCCAGCGATCGATGAGCAGTTCTTC. Translating gives CASSPGVPAIDEQFF.

V is TRBV19 and J is TRBJ2-3; TRBD1 matches at 7 bases. The germline CDR1 and CDR2 sequences are LNHDA and SQIVND (reference sequence). This CDR3 has 16 amino acids. Trimming took 5 bases from V and 4 from J; bases not matched to a gene: 12. CDR3 nucleotides: TGTGCCAGTAGTCCGCAGGGAGACAGGGCCGCAGATACGCAGTATTTT. Translating it yields CASSPQGDRAADTQYF.

This clone was seen once. The rearrangement links TRBV6-6 to TRBJ1-6; 11 bases are a match to TRBD1. The CDR3 consists of 15 residues. J was trimmed by 10 bases and V by 7 bases; bases with no gene match: 9. Germline loops: CDR1 MNHNY, CDR2 SVGAGI (reference sequence). The CDR3 is CASTGQGANQSPLHF. The CDR3 bases are TGTGCCAGCACCGGACAGGGGGCGAACCAATCACCCCTCCACTTT.

J is TRBJ2-3 and V is TRBV20-1; D ambiguous. Germline lookup yields CDR1 DFQATT and CDR2 SNEGSKA (reference sequence). The CDR3 totals 11 residues. The V gene lost 4 bases and the J gene lost 2 bases, with 4 bases spanning the gap. The CDR3 reads CSATYTDTQYF. CDR3 nucleotides: TGCAGTGCTACCTACACAGATACGCAGTATTTT.

This clone was found a few times. The gene calls are TRBV2 and TRBJ2-7, with 8 positions matching TRBD2. The junction had 4 bases not matched to a gene; V was cut back by 4 bases and J by 2 bases. The V gene's germline CDR1 is SNHLY and CDR2 FYNNEI. This CDR3 has 14 residues. The CDR3 DNA follows: TGTGCCAGCAGTGGACTAGCGTCCCCCTACGAGCAGTACTTC. Protein: CASSGLASPYEQYF.

The V and J genes are TRBV30 and TRBJ1-4; D possibly corresponds to TRBD1 (6 bases). V lost 3 bases and J lost 3, with 17 bases in between. Germline V gene data show CDR1 as GTSNPN and CDR2 as SVGIG (reference sequence). The CDR3 length is 16 residues. Here the CDR3 DNA reads TGTGCCTGGAGCGACCCCAAGACAGGTCCTAATGAAAAACTGTTTTTT. Translation: CAWSDPKTGPNEKLFF. The full variable domain, in which reference TRBV30 and TRBJ1-4 provide the parts outside the CDR3, is SQTIHQWPATLVQPVGSPLSLECTVEGTSNPNLYWYRQAAGRGLQLLFYSVGIGQISSEVPQNLSASRPQDRQFILSSKKLLLSDSGFYLCAWSDPKTGPNEKLFFGSGTQLSVL.

The rearrangement uses TRBV27 and TRBJ2-3; 7 nucleotides agree with TRBD2. The CDR3 is 13 residues long. With 6 bases clipped from V and 1 base from J, the junction kept 1 base outside the gene matches. From germline, CDR1 is MNHEY and CDR2 SMNVEV (reference sequence). The CDR3 protein is CASRAGGTDTQYF. The CDR3 DNA is TGTGCCAGCAGGGCGGGGGGCACAGATACGCAGTATTTT.

CDR3 loop: CASSSRDRENYGYTF. The CDR3 coding sequence is TGTGCCAGTAGTTCGCGGGACAGGGAGAACTATGGCTACACCTTC. The chain recombines TRBV19 with TRBJ1-2; 9 bases are shared with TRBD1. This CDR3 comprises 15 residues. Germline V gene sequence: CDR1 LNHDA, CDR2 SQIVND (reference sequence). V was clipped by 5 bases and J by 2 bases; unmatched bases: 6.

The gene calls are TRBV2 and TRBJ2-1; the D is unclear. The germline V and J ends were trimmed by 4 bases and 12 bases, with 13 bases remaining between them. CDR1 and CDR2 (germline): SNHLY, FYNNEI. The CDR3 extends over 12 amino acids. The CDR3 loop reads CASSARPQGQFF. CDR3 DNA: TGTGCCAGCAGTGCAAGGCCCCAAGGGCAGTTCTTC.

The chain links TRBV6-5 to TRBJ1-5; D is possibly TRBD1 (5 bases). The CDR3 covers 15 residues. CDR1 is MNHEY, CDR2 SVGAGI, per germline. Trimming left V 6 bases short and J 0 bases short, with 12 bases between. CDR3 amino acids: CASRTPGNSNQPQHF. The CDR3 bases are TGTGCCAGCAGGACTCCAGGGAATAGCAATCAGCCCCAGCATTTT.

The CDR3 protein is CASSRGTSGNTGELFF. Here the CDR3 DNA reads TGTGCCAGCAGCCGGGGAACTAGCGGGAACACCGGGGAGCTGTTTTTT. The V and J genes are TRBV5-8 and TRBJ2-2, with 8 bases matching TRBD2. V lost 4 bases and J lost 1; bases outside the gene matches: 6. Germline CDR1 is SGHTS and CDR2 is YDEGEE. There are 16 residues in the CDR3.

The sample holds one count of this clone. The chain uses TRBV14 and TRBJ2-5; no firm D call. The CDR3 extends over 15 amino acids. The germline gives CDR1 SGHDN, CDR2 FVKESK. V was shortened by 4 bases and J by 0 bases, with 12 bases between the two germline ends. In DNA, the CDR3 is TGTGCCAGCAGCCCGCCGTCCAGCTACCAAGAGACCCAGTACTTC. Its protein product is CASSPPSSYQETQYF.

This chain links TRBV30 with TRBJ1-1; 7 bases fit TRBD1. This CDR3 spans 11 amino acids. J gave up 5 bases and V 8 bases, and 5 bases lay outside the gene matches. Germline V gene data show CDR1 as GTSNPN and CDR2 as SVGIG (reference sequence). Here the CDR3 reads CAGNRGTEAFF. Written as DNA, the CDR3 is TGTGCCGGGAACAGGGGAACTGAAGCTTTCTTT.

This chain links TRBV1 with TRBJ2-3; no DNA check was done on the table's D call, TRBD1. TRBV1 is noted as a pseudogene. The CDR3 sequence is 16 residues long. This CDR3 is CTSSPQGELSPDTQYF. CDR3 in DNA: TGCACCAGCAGCCCCCAGGGGGAGCTTTCCCCAGATACGCAGTATTTT.

V usage is TRBV12-5 and J usage is TRBJ2-1; TRBD2 matches at 7 bases. CDR3 length equals 16 residues. V shed 7 bases and J 2 bases; nucleotides not matched to a gene: 11. Looked up from germline, CDR1 is LGHNT and CDR2 is FRNRAP. CDR3 nucleotide sequence: TGTGCTAGTGTTGGAATTACTAGCGCAACCTACAATGAGCAGTTCTTC. It encodes CASVGITSATYNEQFF.

The chain links TRBV5-1 to TRBJ1-3; maybe TRBD1 (5 bases). The CDR3 is 14 amino acids. V was cut by 0 bases and J by 9 bases, with 13 bases left in between. CDR1 is SGHRS and CDR2 is YFSETQ in the germline V gene. In DNA, the CDR3 is TGCGCCAGCAGCTTGGACAGGCCGAGGGGCACCATATATTTT. Amino acids: CASSLDRPRGTIYF.